This T cell receptor beta chain is from a study of T cell clones after liver transplantation (dated by TCRdb to between 2018 and 2021). At the level of the whole study: The samples were obtained from ITN030ST, a randomized trial that attempted immunosuppression withdrawal within 2 years after liver transplantation. After a pre-transplant mixed lymphocyte reaction, TCRbeta sequencing was used to pinpoint donor-reactive T cell clones, which were subsequently tracked in post-transplant blood. As an antigen-independent comparator for donor-reactive sequences, third party-reactive TCRbeta sequences were also identified from pre-transplant MLRs. Of the eight recipients, a few were HCV-positive, while the remaining recipients had been transplanted for non-autoimmune, non-viral indications. No induction therapy was given to the subjects, and standard immunosuppression was administered until randomization at 12-24 months post-transplant. Tolerance was defined as complete immunosuppression withdrawal for at least one year with no rise in liver enzymes beyond twice the upper limit of normal. Blood samples were collected pre-transplant, then pre-randomization ahead of withdrawal, and finally post-randomization once withdrawal had either been completed or failed. Of the 8 liver transplant recipients making up the studied cohort, 3 were classified as tolerant and 5 as non-tolerant.

As for this clone: Its antigen is still unknown. No much larger clonotype is one base removed from it; base qualities were not supplied.

The time point label on this specimen signifies: pre-transplant. Unstimulated PBMCs, after thawing, were stained for CD3, CD4 and CD8 and then FACS-sorted into CD3+CD4+ and CD3+CD8+ populations. Each of the 8 studied subjects was randomized to immunosuppression withdrawal. The Qiagen DNeasy Blood and Tissue Kit was used for genomic DNA isolation. Using immunoSEQ, frozen genomic DNA was subjected to high-throughput TCRbeta CDR3 sequencing, a process that included PCR amplification, mapping, bias correction and internal controls. For the original study's pipeline: Productive rearrangements were kept, and unique TCRbeta sequences were defined by CDR3 nucleotide sequence plus V and J gene. A sequence counted as donor-reactive only if the sequence showed at least 5-fold expansion in CFSE-low cells compared with unstimulated pre-transplant cells and had a frequency of at least 0.01%. Minimum frequency thresholds were set for each subject based on the unstimulated sample with the lowest template count, ensuring at least 90% detection power. Jensen-Shannon divergence between the top 1000 TCRbeta sequences after and before transplant was used to measure repertoire turnover. Two-sided Fisher's exact tests were used to test for changes in how often donor-reactive sequences were detected. TCRdb retrieved this table from immuneACCESS and kept in-frame rearrangements only. Not all clones are present; in checked studies, unresolved V genes account for under half, and no reason is known for the remainder. V, J and clone size derive from that table, while D and trimming were established from the DNA sequence. The table for this sample lists tens of thousands of clones; 90% of them were counted only once. The top ten hold roughly 3% of the sample.

According to the germline V gene (reference sequence), CDR1 reads MNHEY and CDR2 reads SMNVEV. At the junction V is shortened by 2 bases and J by 1 base, with 17 bases in between. Its CDR3 holds 17 amino acids, cysteine through phenylalanine. This entry keeps only the CDR3 DNA: 51 bases, framed from base 1. Beyond this particular receptor, the publication reports: Donor-reactive sequences declined more than third party-reactive ones, suggesting partial antigen-specific deletion unrelated to withdrawal success. In most of the 8 subjects, circulating donor-reactive CD4 TCRbeta sequences decreased significantly after transplant, regardless of tolerance or HCV status. Low numbers of available donor cells limited the measurable donor-reactive repertoire in two subjects. Conclusions were preliminary, limited by small, heterogeneous patient numbers and non-standardized post-transplant time points. Once repertoire turnover was taken into account, donor-reactive detection showed a significant reduction for CD4 in 7 of 8 subjects and for CD8 in 8 of 8. Without allograft tissue specimens, donor-reactive T cells may have migrated into the graft rather than being deleted.

The source is a human donor who received a liver transplant. This sample comprised CD4+ T cells from blood, obtained before liver transplant. The chain employs TRBV27 and TRBJ2-5; the D gene cannot be resolved beyond TRBD1 or TRBD2, each matching 5 bases. The DNA sequence reads TGTGCCAGCAGTTTACGGGGCAGTCGAGCTTTCCAAGAGACCCAGTACTTC. Its protein reads: CASSLRGSRAFQETQYF.